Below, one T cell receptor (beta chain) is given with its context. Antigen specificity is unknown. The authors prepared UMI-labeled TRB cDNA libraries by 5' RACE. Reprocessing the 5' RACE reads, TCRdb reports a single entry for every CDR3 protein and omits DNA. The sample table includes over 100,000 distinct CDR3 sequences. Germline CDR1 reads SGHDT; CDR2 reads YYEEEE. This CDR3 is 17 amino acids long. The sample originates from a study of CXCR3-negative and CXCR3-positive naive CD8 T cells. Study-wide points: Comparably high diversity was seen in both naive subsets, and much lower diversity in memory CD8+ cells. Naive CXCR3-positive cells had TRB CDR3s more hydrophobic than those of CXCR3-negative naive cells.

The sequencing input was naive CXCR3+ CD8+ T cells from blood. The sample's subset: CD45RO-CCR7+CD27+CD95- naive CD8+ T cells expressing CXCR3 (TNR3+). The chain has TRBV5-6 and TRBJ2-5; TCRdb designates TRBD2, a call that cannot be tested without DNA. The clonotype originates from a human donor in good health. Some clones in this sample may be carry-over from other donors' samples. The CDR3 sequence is CASSLLLGLAGQETQYF.